These T cell receptor beta chains were read from a single sample in a study of T cell responses to AZD1222 COVID-19 vaccine. Repertoires were generated with immunoSEQ multiplex PCR, while TCRdb's copy carries only in-frame clones and drops some. This table holds roughly 140,000 clones, about 87% found once. This specimen consisted of peripheral blood, obtained on day 0 of MenACWY control vaccination. Every receptor here comes from an adult in good health. Both conserved end residues are part of each CDR3. D genes are given only for firm matches. Size values are once, few and many counts, or a class for expanded clones, and some rows have none.

TRBD1,TRBJ1-3,once,TRBV27,TGTGCCAGCGGGGAGACAGGGGCGGCCACCATATATTTT,CASGETGAATIYF
TRBD1,TRBJ1-2,NA,TRBV5-6,TGTGCCAGCAGCTTGGTACAGGGGGATGGCTACACCTTC,CASSLVQGDGYTF
NA,TRBJ1-2,NA,TRBV19,TGTGCCAGCTGGACAGCAACCTATGGCTACACCTTC,CASWTATYGYTF
TRBD1,TRBJ2-1,NA,TRBV12-5,TGTGCTAGTGGTTTGGACCCCTCGGGCAGGGGGAGCTACAATGAGCAGTTCTTC,CASGLDPSGRGSYNEQFF
NA,TRBJ1-5,NA,TRBV19,TGTGCCAGTAGTATCTACGGTCAGCCCCAGCATTTT,CASSIYGQPQHF
NA,TRBJ1-5,NA,TRBV19,TGTGCCAGTACCGAGGCGGGGGGCGGACAGCCCCAGCATTTT,CASTEAGGGQPQHF
NA,TRBJ2-1,NA,TRBV18,TGTGCCAGCTCACCTGGACAGTACAATGAGCAGTTCTTC,CASSPGQYNEQFF
TRBD1,TRBJ2-7,NA,TRBV6-5,TGTGCCAGCAGATACTCCAGGGGGAAATACGAGCAGTACTTC,CASRYSRGKYEQYF
NA,TRBJ2-1,NA,TRBV15,TGTGCCACCAGCAGAGAGTCGGGGTCTAGGTTCGATGAGCAGTTCTTC,CATSRESGSRFDEQFF
TRBD1,TRBJ1-2,NA,TRBV18,TGTGCCAGCTCACCACAGGACAGGGGGCTTCGAAGCTACACCTTC,CASSPQDRGLRSYTF
TRBD2,TRBJ2-1,NA,TRBV15,TGTGCCACCAGCAGAGAAGGAGGGACTAGCGGGAGGAATGAGCAGTTCTTC,CATSREGGTSGRNEQFF
TRBD1,TRBJ2-1,NA,TRBV6-5,TGTGCCAGCAGAGGGGACAGGCCCGGGCAGTTCTTC,CASRGDRPGQFF
NA,TRBJ2-3,NA,TRBV11-3,TGTGCCAGCAGCCTCCGTGTCGCCAACACAGATACGCAGTATTTT,CASSLRVANTDTQYF
NA,TRBJ2-2,once,TRBV5-1,TGCGCCAGCAGCCGACAGGTCAGCACCGGGGAGCTGTTTTTT,CASSRQVSTGELFF
TRBD2,TRBJ2-1,NA,TRBV7-6,TGTGCCAGCAGCTTAGCGGAAGCGGGATTTAGCGGTGAGCAGTTCTTC,CASSLAEAGFSGEQFF
TRBD2,TRBJ2-7,few,TRBV7-2,TGTGCCAGCAGCTTACAGCGGGACTCCTACGAGCAGTACTTC,CASSLQRDSYEQYF
TRBD1,TRBJ2-1,NA,TRBV30,TGTGCCTGGAGTGTAAGTGGGGACAGAAATGAGCAGTTCTTC,CAWSVSGDRNEQFF
NA,TRBJ2-2,NA,TRBV18,TGTGCCAGCTCACCACCGGGGGGTCGGAACACCGGGGAGCTGTTTTTT,CASSPPGGRNTGELFF